The next 17 T cell receptor beta chains were all read from a single sample in a study of spatial heterogeneity in lung cancer. TCRdb reprocessed the 5' RACE reads via MiXCR and lists one record per CDR3 protein. This table holds more than 9,000 distinct CDR3 sequences, about 6% found once. Documented time point: sample taken at primary tumor resection. Sequencing of whole RNA from tumor, nontumor lung or frozen PBMC involved no sorting. The sequencing used normal lung tissue next to the tumor, collected at surgery. Receptors were obtained from a male donor with early-stage non-small cell lung cancer.

As regards this clonotype: This beta chain was picked up by a library intended for alpha chains and is off target, so its count carries little meaning. The chain couples TRBV6-5 to TRBJ1-3; unclear D gene. CDR3 length equals 15 residues. V was shortened by 6 bases and J by 0 bases, with 12 bases between the two germline ends. CDR1 MNHEY and CDR2 SVGAGI come from the germline V gene. DNA for the CDR3: TGTGCCAGCAGCCTAGGAGGGAGCTCTGGAAACACCATATATTTT. Its translation: CASSLGGSSGNTIYF.

This clonotype was counted ten times or more. With the library built for alpha chains, this beta chain is off target and its frequency is not meaningful. The J gene is TRBJ2-3, the V gene TRBV27; 12 bases align to TRBD2. The CDR3 sequence is 17 residues long. Germline assignment: CDR1 MNHEY and CDR2 SMNVEV (reference sequence). Trimming cost V 2 bases and J 4 bases; bases outside gene matches: 7. Here the CDR3 reads CASSLVTSGGFSDTQYF. DNA for the CDR3: TGTGCCAGCAGTTTAGTCACTAGCGGGGGGTTCTCAGATACGCAGTATTTT.

The table lists this clonotype with many counts. A library prepared for alpha chains yielded this beta chain as an off-target read; its size is of little meaning. This chain joins TRBV10-1 and TRBJ2-7; 9 positions match TRBD1. The CDR3 runs 14 residues. Germline CDR1 is WNHNN and CDR2 is SYGVQD (reference sequence). V lost 2 bases, J lost 5 bases, and 4 bases stayed unmatched. The CDR3 protein is CASSETGTGNEQYF. CDR3 DNA: TGCGCCAGCAGTGAGACCGGGACAGGGAACGAGCAGTACTTC.

There are many counts of this clonotype. This beta chain is off target for a library built for alpha chains, so its abundance means little. V gene TRBV19 combines with J gene TRBJ2-7, with D perhaps matching TRBD1 (6 bases). Germline V lookup: CDR1 LNHDA, CDR2 SQIVND (reference sequence). The CDR3 is 14 amino acids. With 8 bases removed from V and 1 base from J, the gap between germline ends came to 15 bases. CDR3 nucleotides: TGTGCCAGTGGCAGGGGTTCGCGGTCCTACGAGCAGTACTTC. Translated: CASGRGSRSYEQYF.

This clonotype was seen repeatedly, ten times or more. This beta chain came through as a stray read in a library set up for alpha chains, and its size says little. The chain couples TRBV27 to TRBJ1-1; D unclear. CDR3 length: 17 residues. Per the germline V gene, CDR1 is MNHEY and CDR2 is SMNVEV (reference sequence). V was shortened by 4 bases and J by 0 bases, with 18 bases between the two germline ends. CDR3 in amino acids: CASSSRSPSGLNTEAFF. CDR3 DNA sequence: TGTGCCAGCAGTTCCCGTTCTCCATCAGGACTGAACACTGAAGCTTTCTTT.

In its sample, this clonotype was seen many times. The library was prepared for alpha chains; this beta chain is a stray read, so its frequency means little. The rearrangement joins TRBV20-1 to TRBJ2-5; maybe TRBD2 (6 bases). The CDR3 is 15 amino acids. Trimming left V 3 bases short and J 5 bases short, with 19 bases between. Germline V lookup: CDR1 DFQATT, CDR2 SNEGSKA (reference sequence). The CDR3 reads CSARGSADYRETQYF. The CDR3 DNA reads TGCAGTGCTAGGGGCTCGGCGGACTATCGTGAGACCCAGTACTTC.

This clonotype has a count of ten or more. The library was designed around alpha chains, so this beta chain is a stray read whose abundance carries little weight. The V and J genes are TRBV20-1 and TRBJ1-1, with D possibly being TRBD1 (6 bases). CDR1 is DFQATT and CDR2 is SNEGSKA in the germline V gene (reference sequence). The CDR3 is 12 amino acids. V was clipped by 5 bases and J by 3 bases, with 10 bases between them. The CDR3 DNA reads TGCAGTGCTTTCCGACAGGACACTGAAGCTTTCTTT. It is translated as CSAFRQDTEAFF.

As regards this clonotype: This beta chain represents an off-target read in a library built for alpha chains; its size is of limited meaning. J is TRBJ1-4 and V is TRBV25-1; TRBD1 agrees at 11 bases. With V trimmed by 4 bases and J by 1 base, 11 bases remained unmatched. The CDR3 is 19 residues long. Per germline, CDR1 MGHDK and CDR2 SYGVNS. The CDR3 reads CASSGSDRGLELTNEKLFF. The CDR3 region has the DNA TGTGCCAGCAGTGGTTCGGACAGGGGGCTTGAACTAACTAATGAAAAACTGTTTTTT.

This clonotype turned up a few times. The size of this beta chain means little, since it is a stray read in a library made for alpha chains. The gene calls are TRBV5-1 and TRBJ1-2; D is ambiguous. CDR1 and CDR2 from the germline V gene are SGHRS and YFSETQ. The CDR3 consists of 13 residues. Trimming removed 4 bases at V and 2 bases at J, with 9 bases between. CDR3 region: CASSPYGNYGYTF. The CDR3 DNA reads TGCGCCAGCAGCCCGTATGGAAACTATGGCTACACCTTC.

Worth noting for this clonotype: For a library built for alpha chains, this beta chain is a stray read; little rests on its size. V is TRBV29-1 and J is TRBJ2-4; D not certain. Germline CDR1 and CDR2: SQVTM and ANQGSEA. The length of the CDR3 is 14 residues. Trimming took off 0 bases at V and 0 bases at J, with 6 bases between the two ends. Written as DNA, the CDR3 is TGCAGCGTTGAAGACTCCATAGCCAAAAACATTCAGTACTTC. It is translated as CSVEDSIAKNIQYF.

This clonotype has at least ten counts. Since it is a stray read in a library aimed at alpha chains, this beta chain has a size that is not meaningful. The V and J genes are TRBV14 and TRBJ1-1; no clear D gene. V was clipped by 0 bases and J by 5 bases, with 7 bases between them. Germline V gives CDR1 SGHDN, CDR2 FVKESK. The CDR3 consists of 13 residues. CDR3 sequence: CASSQDRGTEAFF. CDR3 DNA: TGTGCCAGCAGCCAAGATCGTGGGACTGAAGCTTTCTTT.

This clonotype was observed at least ten times. Because the library targeted alpha chains, this beta chain is an off-target read whose size means little. The V gene is TRBV27, the J gene TRBJ2-7; the D is unclear. There are 15 residues in the CDR3. Germline-derived CDR1 and CDR2 are MNHEY and SMNVEV (reference sequence). Trimming pared 4 bases from V and 2 bases from J, leaving 15 bases between. CDR3 loop: CASSSGSAAAYEQYF. Here the CDR3 DNA reads TGTGCCAGCAGTTCGGGTTCTGCGGCGGCCTACGAGCAGTACTTC.

This clonotype has more than one count but fewer than ten. Since the library was made to target alpha chains, this beta chain is a stray read and its abundance is not meaningful. The chain carries TRBV4-2 and TRBJ2-1; the D gene is possibly TRBD2 (5 bases). The CDR3 runs 17 residues. The V end lost 1 base, the J end lost 7 bases, and 20 bases lay between the germline ends. From germline, CDR1 is LGHNA and CDR2 YNFKEQ. Here the CDR3 reads CASSQAGVQAAGNEQFF. In DNA form, the CDR3 reads TGTGCCAGCAGCCAAGCGGGTGTGCAGGCGGCGGGTAATGAGCAGTTCTTC.

This clonotype was seen ten or more times. A library made for alpha chains picked up this beta chain off target, so its size means little. The genes are TRBV18 and TRBJ1-4; 9 nucleotides match TRBD1. The germline gives CDR1 KGHSH, CDR2 LQKENI. J was trimmed by 4 bases and V by 3 bases; bases with no gene match: 0. The CDR3 loop spans 14 amino acids. The CDR3 DNA reads as TGTGCCAGCTCACCGGACAGGGGTAATGAAAAACTGTTTTTT. It encodes CASSPDRGNEKLFF. The whole variable domain, remainder taken from reference TRBV18 and TRBJ1-4, is NAGVMQNPRHLVRRRGQEARLRCSPMKGHSHVYWYRQLPEEGLKFMVYLQKENIIDESGMPKERFSAEFPKEGPSILRIQQVVRGDSAAYFCASSPDRGNEKLFFGSGTQLSVL.

This clonotype was found many times. Since the library was made to target alpha chains, this beta chain is a stray read and its abundance is not meaningful. The chain uses TRBV30 and TRBJ2-1; 9 bases are a match to TRBD2. Unmatched junction bases numbered 6, after V lost 0 bases and J lost 6 bases. This CDR3 is 15 amino acids long. Looked up from germline, CDR1 is GTSNPN and CDR2 is SVGIG (reference sequence). CDR3 sequence: CAWSVRGGLGNEQFF. The CDR3 bases are TGTGCCTGGAGTGTGCGGGGGGGGCTTGGCAATGAGCAGTTCTTC.

Many counts were recorded for this clonotype. This beta chain is a stray sequence in a library constructed for alpha chains; its clone size is not meaningful. The genes are TRBV6-6 and TRBJ2-7, with 8 positions matching TRBD2. Per germline, CDR1 MNHNY and CDR2 SVGAGI (reference sequence). This CDR3 contains 13 residues. Unmatched junction bases numbered 6, after V lost 6 bases and J lost 5 bases. CDR3 nucleotides: TGTGCCAGCAGCCCGGGAGGGCCTAACGAGCAGTACTTC. Translating it yields CASSPGGPNEQYF.

The sample holds many counts of this clonotype. This beta chain is off target for a library built for alpha chains, so its abundance means little. This rearrangement joins TRBV6-5 to TRBJ1-5; D remains unclear. From germline, CDR1 is MNHEY and CDR2 SVGAGI. The CDR3 is 15 amino acids. V was pared by 7 bases and J by 0 bases, with 13 bases between. In nucleotides, the CDR3 is TGTGCCAGCAAGGTTAGGGTATATAGCAATCAGCCCCAGCATTTT. This codes for CASKVRVYSNQPQHF.